What follows describes a single TCR beta chain. The sample comes from a study of cytomegalovirus exposure and HLA in healthy donors. It was with 60 Vbeta and 13 Jbeta primers that the PCR ran. Generated by immunoSEQ multiplex PCR, the TCRdb table keeps only in-frame clones and is missing some. The data show over 130,000 clones, with under 90% seen just once and around 2.5% held by the top ten. Donors sampled were nominally healthy, though unrecorded immune exposures were likely. Germline V gene data show CDR1 as SGDLS and CDR2 as YYNGEE. The CDR3 covers 13 residues. With V trimmed by 4 bases and J by 8 bases, 4 bases remained unmatched.

This receptor was obtained from a male donor in good health and CMV-seronegative. The V call is TRBV9, the J call TRBJ1-1, with 11 bases lining up with TRBD1. Sequencing input: PBMCs. The CDR3 DNA sequence: TGTGCCAGCAGCCCCCGGGACAGGGGGGAAGCTTTCTTT. Translating it yields CASSPRDRGEAFF.